The text below deals with one T cell receptor beta chain. Its antigen is as yet unknown. The record originates from a study of Ad26.COV2.S vaccination and SARS-CoV-2 variants. Study as a whole: Recipients of Ad26.COV2.S got it intramuscularly, once or twice 56 days apart. Study-wide findings and caveats: Breadth and depth estimates from TCRs may understate total T cell responses. Ad26.COV2.S recipients had broader spike-specific TCRs (P = 0.0014).

The CDR3 extends over 15 amino acids. Germline CDR1 LNHDA, CDR2 SQIVND (reference sequence). V dropped 5 bases and J dropped 6 bases, with 17 bases sitting between them. TCRdb's table, derived via immunoSEQ multiplex PCR, lists solely in-frame clones and lacks some. The sample lists 300,000 to 500,000 clones; approximately 86% were seen once. Noted treatment: around 19 received Ad26.COV2.S at low or high dose, single or two shots; a few received placebo; per-sample allocation not given. Sampling occurred on day 63 after the first vaccine or placebo injection. This chain uses TRBV19 with TRBJ1-5, with D perhaps TRBD1 (6 bases). The clonotype originates from a person between 18 and 65 years old who received the Ad26.COV2.S COVID-19 vaccine or a placebo. Sequenced material: peripheral blood, taken in a trial of Ad26.COV2.S vaccine versus placebo. The CDR3 spells CASSVSAGAGQPQHF. CDR3 in DNA: TGTGCCAGTAGTGTATCCGCGGGGGCCGGTCAGCCCCAGCATTTT.